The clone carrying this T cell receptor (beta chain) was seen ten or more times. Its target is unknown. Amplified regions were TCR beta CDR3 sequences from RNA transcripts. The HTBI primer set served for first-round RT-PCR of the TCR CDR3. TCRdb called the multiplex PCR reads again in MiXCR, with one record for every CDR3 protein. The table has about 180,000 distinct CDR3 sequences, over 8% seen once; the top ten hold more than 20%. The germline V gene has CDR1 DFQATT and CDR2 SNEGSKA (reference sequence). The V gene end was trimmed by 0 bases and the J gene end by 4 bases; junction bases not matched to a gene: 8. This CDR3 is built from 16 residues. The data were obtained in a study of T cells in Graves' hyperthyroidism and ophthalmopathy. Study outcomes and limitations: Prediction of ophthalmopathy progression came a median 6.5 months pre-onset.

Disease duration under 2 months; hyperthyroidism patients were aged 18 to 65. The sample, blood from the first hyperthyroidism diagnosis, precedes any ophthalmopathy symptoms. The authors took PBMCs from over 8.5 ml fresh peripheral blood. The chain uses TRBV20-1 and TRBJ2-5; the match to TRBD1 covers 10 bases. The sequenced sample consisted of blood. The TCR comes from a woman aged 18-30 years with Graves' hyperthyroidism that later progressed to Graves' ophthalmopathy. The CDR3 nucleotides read TGCAGTGCTAGAGATGACAGGGGGCTTAGGAGAGAGACCCAGTACTTC. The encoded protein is CSARDDRGLRRETQYF.